The clone carrying this TCR beta chain appeared once. Its antigen is unknown. This sample was included in a study of blood T cells in healthy people across ages. The study's findings and limits: Older age went with lower TCR beta diversity per million T cells, in a roughly linear way.

A sample-barcoded 5' primer and a J-beta primer mix were used in a second PCR of about 6 to 12 cycles. Every individual sample yielded 2.5 million or more paired-end reads (each containing CDR3). A single record per CDR3 protein comes from TCRdb applying MiXCR to the 5' RACE reads. The sample holds around 1,900,000 distinct CDR3 sequences, approximately 39% seen once. This TCR was sampled from a human donor in good health. Sequenced material: blood.

CDR3 bases: TGTGCCAGCAGACCCCGAACGCAAGGCCCCAACTACGAGCAGTACTTC. This sequence encodes CASRPRTQGPNYEQYF. The gene calls are TRBV21-1 and TRBJ2-7; TRBD1, as called in the table, went unchecked against the DNA. TRBV21-1 represents a pseudogene. CDR3 size: 16 residues.